The 26 T cell receptor beta chains below come from one sample, sequenced in a study of blood T cell repertoires in COVID-19 (dated by TCRdb to 2018 to 2021). Library preparation was by the immunoSEQ multiplex PCR assay. TCRdb carries this immuneACCESS record with in-frame sequences only. Its versions omit some clonotypes, under half of them owing to an unresolved V gene in the studies checked, with the rest unexplained. The sample table records over 200,000 clones; more than 65% of these occur just once. Of the sample, around 2.5% falls within the top ten clones. The sequencing sample was made of peripheral blood. Source of these receptors: a man aged 40-50 years who had recovered from COVID-19.

The CDR3 protein is CASSIPNNQPQHF. CDR3 nucleotides: TGTGCCAGTAGTATCCCTAATAATCAGCCCCAGCATTTT. The J gene is TRBJ1-5, the V gene TRBV19, with D unclear. Germline CDR1 reads LNHDA; CDR2 reads SQIVND (reference sequence). There are 13 residues in the CDR3. Trimming removed 3 bases at V and 4 bases at J, with 7 bases between.

This rearrangement joins TRBV7-9 to TRBJ2-7, with 9 bases fitting TRBD1. In germline, CDR1 is SEHNR, CDR2 FQNEAQ (reference sequence). J was trimmed by 1 base and V by 4 bases; bases with no gene match: 5. The CDR3 length is 15 residues. The DNA for the CDR3 is TGTGCCAGCAGCTGGGGACAGGGTGCGTCCTACGAGCAGTACTTC. It specifies CASSWGQGASYEQYF.

The V call is TRBV29-1, the J call TRBJ2-5; 8 positions agree with TRBD1. V shed 7 bases and J 4 bases; nucleotides not matched to a gene: 5. There are 12 residues in the CDR3. CDR1 is SQVTM, CDR2 ANQGSEA, per germline. The CDR3 DNA is TGCAGCGAACAGGGGGGAGGAGAGACCCAGTACTTC. Its translation is CSEQGGGETQYF.

The chain carries TRBV7-9 and TRBJ2-1, with unresolved D. This CDR3 contains 14 residues. The germline CDR1 and CDR2 sequences are SEHNR and FQNEAQ (reference sequence). Trimming stripped 3 bases from V and 5 bases from J, with 11 bases between. In DNA, the CDR3 is TGTGCCAGCAGCTTCGGTGATAGTGACAATGAGCAGTTCTTC. The encoded protein is CASSFGDSDNEQFF.

This clone appeared once. This chain links TRBV18 with TRBJ1-2; D is ambiguous. This CDR3 contains 14 residues. The germline V gene encodes CDR1 KGHSH and CDR2 LQKENI. Trimming pared 3 bases from V and 11 bases from J, leaving 19 bases between. The CDR3 protein is CASSPGPGPGGYTF. CDR3 DNA: TGTGCCAGCTCACCCGGACCGGGCCCCGGAGGGTACACCTTC.

The gene calls are TRBV6-6 and TRBJ2-5, with TRBD1 identical over 8 bases. The trim removed 6 bases at V and 3 bases at J, leaving 12 bases unmatched. The CDR3 spans 16 residues. Per germline, CDR1 MNHNY and CDR2 SVGAGI (reference sequence). CDR3 nucleotides: TGTGCCAGCAGCCTAGGCCTGTCGACAGGGGAAGAGACCCAGTACTTC. Its protein is CASSLGLSTGEETQYF.

The chain has TRBV4-1 and TRBJ2-7, with TRBD1 as a possible D gene (6 bases). The V gene's germline CDR1 is MGHRA and CDR2 YSYEKL. This CDR3 region has 14 residues. V was trimmed by 1 base and J by 6 bases, leaving 13 bases between them. This chain's CDR3 is CASSQAIQGREQYF. CDR3 in DNA: TGCGCCAGCAGCCAAGCGATCCAGGGGCGCGAGCAGTACTTC.

The chain has TRBV2 and TRBJ1-1; the match to TRBD1 covers 7 bases. The germline V gene has CDR1 SNHLY and CDR2 FYNNEI. Trimming took 11 bases from V and 3 from J; bases not matched to a gene: 6. The CDR3 runs 12 residues. The CDR3 coding sequence is TGTGCCCGAGGACAGGAATACACTGAAGCTTTCTTT. This encodes CARGQEYTEAFF.

Ten or more counts support this clone. This rearrangement joins TRBV27 to TRBJ2-7; 11 bases fit TRBD1. The CDR3 has 15 residues. Germline CDR1 and CDR2: MNHEY and SMNVEV (reference sequence). The V gene end was trimmed by 5 bases and the J gene end by 13 bases; junction bases not matched to a gene: 16. CDR3 in amino acids: CASSTRLQPGQGVYF. CDR3 DNA sequence: TGTGCCAGCAGTACGCGGTTACAACCGGGACAGGGGGTATACTTC.

The chain links TRBV11-2 to TRBJ2-7; 11 nucleotides match TRBD2. This CDR3 comprises 14 residues. Looked up from germline, CDR1 is SGHAT and CDR2 is FQNNGV. V lost 5 bases, J lost 2 bases, and 2 bases stayed unmatched. CDR3 in amino acids: CASSIAGGPYEQYF. The DNA of the CDR3 is TGTGCCAGCAGCATAGCGGGAGGGCCCTACGAGCAGTACTTC.

This clone has only one observation. The chain uses TRBV5-1 and TRBJ1-6, with D hard to call. Trimming cost V 0 bases and J 9 bases, with 7 bases left between them. There are 13 residues in the CDR3. Germline CDR1 reads SGHRS; CDR2 reads YFSETQ. In DNA form, the CDR3 reads TGCGCCAGCAGCTTGGACGGCGGTTCACCCCTCCACTTT. It yields the protein CASSLDGGSPLHF.

This clone appeared a single time. The V gene is TRBV12-3 or TRBV12-4, the J gene TRBJ2-5, with D possibly matching TRBD2 (5 bases). V shed 2 bases and J shed 4 bases, with 5 bases lying between them. The CDR3 has 12 residues. The CDR3 here is CASSLTRETQYF. CDR3 DNA: TGTGCCAGCAGTTTAACTAGAGAGACCCAGTACTTC.

The CDR3 is CASSLRGDYMNTEAFF. The CDR3 DNA reads TGCGCCAGCAGCCTGCGCGGGGATTACATGAACACTGAAGCTTTCTTT. The chain links TRBV4-1 to TRBJ1-1, with D uncertain. The CDR3 extends over 16 amino acids. V shed 4 bases and J shed 0 bases, with 15 bases lying between them. The germline CDR1 and CDR2 sequences are MGHRA and YSYEKL.

V is TRBV7-2 and J is TRBJ2-2; D is perhaps TRBD1 (6 bases). The V end lost 5 bases, the J end lost 1 base, and 14 bases lay between the germline ends. The CDR3 runs to 16 residues. Germline V gene lookup returns CDR1 SGHTA and CDR2 FQGNSA. In DNA form, the CDR3 reads TGTGCCAGCAGCCGCTGGACAGCCATGAACACCGGGGAGCTGTTTTTT. Its protein product is CASSRWTAMNTGELFF.

The chain uses TRBV19 and TRBJ2-7; D not certain. V lost 5 bases, J lost 3 bases, and 8 bases lay in between. Germline loops: CDR1 LNHDA, CDR2 SQIVND (reference sequence). This CDR3 spans 12 amino acids. The CDR3: CASSPGYYEQYF. The CDR3 DNA sequence: TGTGCCAGTAGTCCCGGTTACTACGAGCAGTACTTC.

The rearrangement links TRBV6-4 to TRBJ2-3; 8 bases are a match to TRBD1. The CDR3 extends over 15 amino acids. With 2 bases clipped from V and 4 bases from J, the junction kept 5 bases outside the gene matches. Germline values: CDR1 MRHNA, CDR2 SNTAGT. The CDR3 sequence: CASSDTQTGADTQYF. CDR3 nucleotide sequence: TGTGCCAGCAGTGACACCCAGACAGGGGCAGATACGCAGTATTTT.

The chain carries TRBV29-1 and TRBJ1-2; D is undetermined. The germline V gene has CDR1 SQVTM and CDR2 ANQGSEA. V was trimmed by 6 bases and J by 8 bases, leaving 10 bases between them. The CDR3 spans 10 residues. CDR3 DNA: TGCAGCGTCGAGGTGGAGGGCTACACCTTC. Protein product: CSVEVEGYTF.

The J gene is TRBJ1-6, the V gene TRBV5-4; the D gene is possibly TRBD1 (6 bases). This CDR3 region has 18 residues. Trimming took off 0 bases at V and 7 bases at J, with 20 bases between the two ends. Germline V gives CDR1 SGHNT, CDR2 YYREEE (reference sequence). The CDR3 DNA follows: TGTGCCAGCAGCTTGGAAATATCCAGGGGTGCTGGAAATTCACCCCTCCACTTT. Protein product: CASSLEISRGAGNSPLHF. Variable domain in full (rest from reference TRBV5-4 and TRBJ1-6): ETGVTQSPTHLIKTRGQQVTLRCSSQSGHNTVSWYQQALGQGPQFIFQYYREEENGRGNFPPRFSGLQFPNYSSELNVNALELDDSALYLCASSLEISRGAGNSPLHFGNGTRLTVT.

V gene TRBV30 combines with J gene TRBJ1-3; D might be TRBD1 (5 bases). The CDR3 is 14 residues long. Germline CDR1 GTSNPN, CDR2 SVGIG (reference sequence). The V end was cut by 3 bases, the J end by 0 bases, with 9 bases between. The CDR3 here is CAWRTGGSGNTIYF. In DNA, the CDR3 is TGTGCCTGGAGAACCGGGGGCTCTGGAAACACCATATATTTT. Combining the CDR3 with reference TRBV30 and TRBJ1-3 gives the whole variable domain SQTIHQWPATLVQPVGSPLSLECTVEGTSNPNLYWYRQAAGRGLQLLFYSVGIGQISSEVPQNLSASRPQDRQFILSSKKLLLSDSGFYLCAWRTGGSGNTIYFGEGSWLTVV.

This clone came up a few times. The rearrangement links TRBV7-8 to TRBJ2-3; tentatively, D is TRBD2 (7 bases). This CDR3 is 21 amino acids long. The V gene's germline CDR1 is SGHVS and CDR2 FQNEAQ. Deletions cut 5 bases from V and 4 bases from J, with 34 bases between. The CDR3 DNA is TGTGCCAGCAGCCGCCCCCCGGAATGGGGGGGCGCAGCGGGGCGGTCAGATACGCAGTATTTT. Translated, it gives CASSRPPEWGGAAGRSDTQYF. Looking up the rest from reference TRBV7-8 and TRBJ2-3 gives the full variable domain: GAGVSQSPRYKVAKRGQDVALRCDPISGHVSLFWYQQALGQGPEFLTYFQNEAQLDKSGLPSDRFFAERPEGSVSTLKIQRTQQEDSAVYLCASSRPPEWGGAAGRSDTQYFGPGTRLTVL.

The chain joins TRBV6-2 or TRBV6-3 to TRBJ2-1; TRBD2 matches at 13 bases. The length of the CDR3 is 16 residues. Germline CDR1 MNHEY, CDR2 SVGEGT. V shed 5 bases, J shed 5 bases, and the junction held 6 bases outside the gene matches. CDR3 sequence (DNA): TGTGCCAGCAGTCGCCAACTAGCGGGAGGGAACAATGAGCAGTTCTTC. Encoded protein: CASSRQLAGGNNEQFF.

V and J are TRBV10-1 and TRBJ2-1; D perhaps matches TRBD2 (7 bases). The CDR3 sequence is 15 residues long. The germline V gene has CDR1 WNHNN and CDR2 SYGVQD (reference sequence). V lost 3 bases and J 5 bases, leaving 14 bases between the germline ends. CDR3 coding DNA: TGCGCCAGCAGTGACGGGGCGGGGGCTCACAATGAGCAGTTCTTC. It specifies CASSDGAGAHNEQFF.

The chain joins TRBV18 to TRBJ2-2, with 7 bases that match TRBD1. V gave up 0 bases and J gave up 5 bases; unmatched junction bases: 0. CDR3 length equals 14 residues. Germline loops: CDR1 KGHSH, CDR2 LQKENI. CDR3 region: CASSPPTGTGELFF. The CDR3 DNA reads as TGTGCCAGCTCACCACCGACAGGGACCGGGGAGCTGTTTTTT.

The chain joins TRBV6-5 to TRBJ1-6; TRBD1 agrees at 12 bases. V lost 7 bases and J lost 10; bases outside the gene matches: 5. CDR1 is MNHEY, CDR2 SVGAGI, per germline. The CDR3 runs to 14 residues. The CDR3: CASMGQGARSPLHF. CDR3 nucleotide sequence: TGTGCCAGCATGGGACAGGGGGCTAGATCACCCCTCCACTTT.

The J gene is TRBJ2-7, the V gene TRBV4-3, with D hard to call. The CDR3 loop spans 16 amino acids. Between the trimmed V and J ends, which lost 4 bases and 3 bases, there was a span of 19 bases. Germline assignment: CDR1 LGHNA and CDR2 YSLEER. CDR3 amino acids: CASSPEYGEAFYEQYF. DNA of the CDR3: TGCGCCAGCAGCCCTGAATATGGAGAGGCCTTCTACGAGCAGTACTTC.

V gene TRBV9 combines with J gene TRBJ2-1; D remains ambiguous. Per the germline V gene, CDR1 is SGDLS and CDR2 is YYNGEE. This CDR3 region has 16 residues. V lost 0 bases, J lost 0 bases, and 10 bases lay in between. The CDR3 nucleotides read TGTGCCAGCAGCGTAGGTATTAGCATCTCCTACAATGAGCAGTTCTTC. As protein: CASSVGISISYNEQFF. The full variable domain, in which reference TRBV9 and TRBJ2-1 provide the parts outside the CDR3, is DSGVTQTPKHLITATGQRVTLRCSPRSGDLSVYWYQQSLDQGLQFLIQYYNGEERAKGNILERFSAQQFPDLHSELNLSSLELGDSALYFCASSVGISISYNEQFFGPGTRLTVL.